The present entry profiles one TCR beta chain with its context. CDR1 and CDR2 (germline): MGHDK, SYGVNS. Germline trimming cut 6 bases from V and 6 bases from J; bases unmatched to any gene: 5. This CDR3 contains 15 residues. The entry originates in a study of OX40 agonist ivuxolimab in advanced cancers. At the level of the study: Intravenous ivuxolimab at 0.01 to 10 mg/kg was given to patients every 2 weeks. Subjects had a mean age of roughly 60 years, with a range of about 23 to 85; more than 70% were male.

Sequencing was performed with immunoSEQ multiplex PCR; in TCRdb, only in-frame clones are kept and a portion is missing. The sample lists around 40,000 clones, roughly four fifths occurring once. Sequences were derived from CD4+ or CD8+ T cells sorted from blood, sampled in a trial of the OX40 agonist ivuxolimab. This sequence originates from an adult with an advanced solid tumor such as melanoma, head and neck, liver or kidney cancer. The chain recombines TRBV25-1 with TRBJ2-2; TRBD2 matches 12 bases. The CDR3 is CASSRLAGAAGELFF. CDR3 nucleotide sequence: TGTGCCAGCAGCAGACTAGCGGGAGCGGCCGGGGAGCTGTTTTTT.